Below are 2 T cell receptor beta chains sequenced from a single sample in a study of blood T cell repertoires in COVID-19 (dated by TCRdb to the early 2020s). The library was produced with the immunoSEQ multiplex PCR assay. Not all clones reach the TCRdb copy of this immuneACCESS table, which keeps in-frame sequences only. Checked studies attribute under half of the gap to unresolved V genes and leave the rest unexplained. The sample table records more than 130,000 clones; around 80% of these occur just once. Roughly 9% of the sample is in the top ten clones. The source material was peripheral blood. The receptor source for this set is a woman aged 80 or older in a cohort sampled during active or convalescent COVID-19.

The rearrangement links TRBV19 to TRBJ1-2; a weak D match, TRBD1 (5 bases). Germline CDR1 LNHDA, CDR2 SQIVND (reference sequence). The V gene lost 9 bases and the J gene lost 4 bases, with 18 bases spanning the gap. The CDR3 spans 14 residues. The CDR3, as DNA: TGTGCCAGCGCCGGGACTGTGGGGATCTATGGCTACACCTTC. Translation gives CASAGTVGIYGYTF.

The rearrangement links TRBV18 to TRBJ2-7; 7 nucleotides align to TRBD1. CDR3 length equals 14 residues. The V segment lost 1 base and the J segment 5 bases; nucleotides outside the gene matches: 5. The germline CDR1 and CDR2 sequences are KGHSH and LQKENI. The CDR3 DNA sequence: TGTGCCAGCTCACCACGGACAGGAGCCGACGAGCAGTACTTC. Translating gives CASSPRTGADEQYF.